These T cell receptor beta chains were read from a single sample in a study of OX40 agonist ivuxolimab in advanced cancers. Clones were read by immunoSEQ multiplex PCR, and TCRdb kept only the in-frame ones, dropping some. The sample gives about 100,000 clones, just over 90% of which show up once; approximately 0.3% is in the top ten. Here the sequenced sample was CD4+ or CD8+ T cells sorted from blood, taken in a trial of the OX40 agonist ivuxolimab. All receptors come from an adult with an advanced solid tumor such as melanoma, head and neck, liver or kidney cancer. The CDR3 runs from the conserved cysteine through the conserved F or W. A D gene is named only where the DNA matches it firmly. Part of the rows lack a size; the others show once, few, many or a class for expanded clones.

j_gene | abundance | v_gene | d_gene | CDR3aa | CDR3nt
TRBJ2-3 | NA | TRBV7-3 | TRBD2 | CASSLQPAGLTDTQYF | TGTGCCAGCAGCTTACAGCCAGCGGGACTCACAGATACGCAGTATTTT
TRBJ1-4 | NA | TRBV28 | TRBD1 | CASSSPGQGNEKLFF | TGTGCCAGCAGTTCACCGGGACAGGGGAATGAAAAACTGTTTTTT
TRBJ1-2 | NA | TRBV7-2 | TRBD1 | CASSYSGGYGYTF | TGTGCCAGCAGCTATTCAGGGGGCTATGGCTACACCTTC
TRBJ2-7 | NA | TRBV6-1 | NA | CASSFDEGYEQYF | TGTGCCAGCAGTTTCGACGAGGGCTACGAGCAGTACTTC
TRBJ2-1 | NA | TRBV7-9 | NA | CASSLAGSLSEQFF | TGTGCCAGCAGCTTAGCGGGCAGTCTTTCAGAGCAGTTCTTC
TRBJ1-4 | NA | TRBV10-3 | NA | CAISEQLNEKLFF | TGTGCCATCAGTGAGCAGCTAAATGAAAAACTGTTTTTT
TRBJ2-5 | NA | TRBV7-2 | TRBD2 | CASTYSGRARETQYF | TGTGCCAGCACTTATAGCGGGAGGGCCCGGGAGACCCAGTACTTC
TRBJ1-6 | NA | TRBV7-2 | NA | CASSSGTGNSPLHF | TGTGCCAGCAGTTCCGGGACGGGAAATTCACCCCTCCACTTT
TRBJ1-2 | NA | TRBV13 | NA | CASSTQQGGYGYTF | TGTGCCAGCAGCACGCAACAGGGAGGCTATGGCTACACCTTC
TRBJ2-7 | NA | TRBV28 | TRBD1 | CASTPGQVRYEQYF | TGTGCCAGCACCCCGGGACAGGTACGCTACGAGCAGTACTTC
TRBJ2-2 | NA | TRBV10-1 | TRBD2 | CASSDRLAGGPSGELFF | TGCGCCAGCAGTGACCGGCTAGCGGGAGGGCCGTCCGGGGAGCTGTTTTTT
TRBJ2-1 | NA | TRBV28 | TRBD2 | CASSLLPGGGDEQFF | TGTGCCAGCAGTTTGCTACCGGGAGGGGGGGATGAGCAGTTCTTC
TRBJ2-7 | NA | TRBV11-2 | TRBD1 | CASSPGTGDSYEQYF | TGTGCCAGCAGCCCCGGGACAGGGGACTCCTACGAGCAGTACTTC
TRBJ2-1 | NA | TRBV5-1 | NA | CASSLGGPVAEQFF | TGCGCCAGCAGCTTGGGGGGGCCGGTAGCTGAGCAGTTCTTC
TRBJ2-3 | NA | TRBV27 | NA | CASKLRASSTDTQYF | TGTGCCAGCAAACTCAGAGCGTCTAGCACAGATACGCAGTATTTT
TRBJ2-5 | NA | TRBV28 | NA | CASSLGGNQETQYF | TGTGCCAGCAGTTTAGGGGGAAACCAAGAGACCCAGTACTTC
TRBJ2-2 | NA | TRBV19 | TRBD2 | CASRLGGRSTGELFF | TGTGCCAGTAGGCTGGGCGGGAGGTCCACCGGGGAGCTGTTTTTT
TRBJ2-7 | NA | TRBV20-1 | TRBD2 | CSAGSGTEQYF | TGCAGTGCTGGTAGCGGGACCGAGCAGTACTTC
TRBJ2-7 | NA | TRBV6-5 | NA | CASRHADSSYEQYF | TGTGCCAGCCGCCATGCGGACAGCTCCTACGAGCAGTACTTC
TRBJ1-5 | NA | TRBV28 | NA | CASSLMYQPQHF | TGTGCCAGCAGTTTAATGTATCAGCCCCAGCATTTT
TRBJ2-5 | NA | TRBV5-1 | TRBD2 | CASGPLAGRKETQYF | TGCGCCAGCGGTCCCCTCGCCGGGAGGAAAGAGACCCAGTACTTC
TRBJ1-5 | NA | TRBV19 | NA | CASSIVQPGNQPQHF | TGTGCCAGTAGTATTGTACAGCCCGGCAATCAGCCCCAGCATTTT
TRBJ1-2 | NA | TRBV5-1 | NA | CASGRDNYGYTF | TGCGCCAGCGGGCGGGATAACTATGGCTACACCTTC
TRBJ1-2 | NA | TRBV28 | NA | CATPKVRGEGYGYTF | TGTGCCACCCCAAAAGTGAGGGGTGAAGGCTATGGCTACACCTTC
TRBJ2-2 | NA | TRBV7-3 | TRBD1 | CASSLRGGGTGELFF | TGTGCCAGCAGCTTAAGAGGGGGCGGCACCGGGGAGCTGTTTTTT
TRBJ2-7 | NA | TRBV19 | NA | CASSIGGSPYEQYF | TGTGCCAGTAGTATCGGAGGCAGTCCTTACGAGCAGTACTTC
TRBJ2-1 | NA | TRBV5-8 | NA | CASSLGTVVDREQFF | TGTGCCAGCAGCTTGGGGACAGTAGTCGATAGGGAGCAGTTCTTC
TRBJ2-1 | NA | TRBV10-3 | NA | CAISGRGRSSYNEQFF | TGTGCCATCAGTGGACGGGGGCGTAGCTCCTACAATGAGCAGTTCTTC
TRBJ1-1 | NA | TRBV2 | NA | CASSVGTNTEAFF | TGTGCCAGCAGTGTGGGGACGAACACTGAAGCTTTCTTT
TRBJ2-3 | NA | TRBV4-3 | TRBD2 | CASSLGLAGADTQYF | TGCGCCAGCAGCCTAGGACTAGCGGGAGCAGATACGCAGTATTTT
TRBJ2-7 | once | TRBV5-4 | TRBD2 | CVSSLAGGDEQYF | TGTGTCAGCAGTCTAGCGGGAGGAGACGAGCAGTACTTC
TRBJ2-7 | NA | TRBV5-4 | NA | CASSRGTDYEQYF | TGTGCCAGCAGCCGCGGGACGGACTACGAGCAGTACTTC
TRBJ2-7 | NA | TRBV28 | TRBD2 | CASSKLAGLYEQYF | TGTGCCAGCAGTAAACTAGCGGGGTTATACGAGCAGTACTTC
TRBJ2-3 | once | TRBV7-8 | TRBD2 | CASSTWTSGTSTDTQYF | TGTGCCAGCAGCACCTGGACTAGCGGGACAAGCACAGATACGCAGTATTTT
TRBJ1-4 | NA | TRBV7-9 | NA | CASSLEQGSNEKLFF | TGTGCCAGCAGCTTAGAACAGGGCTCTAATGAAAAACTGTTTTTT
TRBJ2-7 | NA | TRBV7-9 | NA | CASSSQGNSYEQYF | TGTGCCAGCAGCTCTCAGGGTAATTCCTACGAGCAGTACTTC
TRBJ2-1 | NA | TRBV5-1 | TRBD2 | CASSTTSGNSYEQFF | TGCGCCAGCAGCACAACTAGCGGGAATTCTTATGAGCAGTTCTTC
TRBJ1-4 | NA | TRBV28 | NA | CASSLLTAATNEKLFF | TGTGCCAGCAGTTTATTGACAGCTGCAACTAATGAAAAACTGTTTTTT
TRBJ2-1 | NA | TRBV7-3 | NA | CASSPFTGSYNEQFF | TGTGCCAGCAGCCCCTTTACCGGCTCCTACAATGAGCAGTTCTTC
TRBJ2-5 | NA | TRBV11-2 | NA | CASSRVDQETQYF | TGTGCCAGCAGCCGAGTAGACCAAGAGACCCAGTACTTC
TRBJ1-4 | NA | TRBV4-1 | TRBD1 | CASSEGGQGFIYEKLFF | TGCGCCAGCAGCGAAGGGGGACAGGGGTTTATTTATGAAAAACTGTTTTTT
TRBJ2-5 | NA | TRBV29-1 | NA | CSVEEPRETQYF | TGCAGCGTTGAGGAGCCACGGGAGACCCAGTACTTC
TRBJ1-6 | NA | TRBV27 | NA | CASSFRGNSPLHF | TGTGCCAGCAGTTTCAGGGGAAATTCACCCCTCCACTTT
TRBJ2-7 | NA | TRBV7-9 | NA | CAPKGQGGRYEQYF | TGTGCCCCTAAGGGTCAGGGAGGACGCTACGAGCAGTACTTC
TRBJ1-4 | NA | TRBV19 | NA | CASSTLSRGEKLFF | TGTGCCAGTAGTACCCTCAGCAGGGGAGAAAAACTGTTTTTT